Reported below is one TCR beta chain. The target antigen is unknown. The sample belongs to a study of STAT3 mutations in large granular lymphocyte leukemia. Broader study findings: Every T-cell large granular lymphocyte leukemia patient had at least one immunodominant TCR beta clonotype.

Data came from immunoSEQ multiplex PCR; TCRdb stores just in-frame clones and leaves some out. The data hold 30,000 to 45,000 clones, with roughly 84% observed a single time. V lost 0 bases and J lost 5, with 11 bases in between. From germline, CDR1 is MGHRA and CDR2 YSYEKL. There are 15 residues in the CDR3. Sequencing was performed on PBMCs. V gene TRBV4-1 combines with J gene TRBJ1-5; D is uncertain. This TCR was recovered from a human donor with T large granular lymphocyte leukemia. Some clones in this sample may be carry-over from other donors' samples. CDR3 DNA: TGCGCCAGCAGCCAAGAGGCAGGACCTTATCAGCCCCAGCATTTT. Amino acid sequence: CASSQEAGPYQPQHF.